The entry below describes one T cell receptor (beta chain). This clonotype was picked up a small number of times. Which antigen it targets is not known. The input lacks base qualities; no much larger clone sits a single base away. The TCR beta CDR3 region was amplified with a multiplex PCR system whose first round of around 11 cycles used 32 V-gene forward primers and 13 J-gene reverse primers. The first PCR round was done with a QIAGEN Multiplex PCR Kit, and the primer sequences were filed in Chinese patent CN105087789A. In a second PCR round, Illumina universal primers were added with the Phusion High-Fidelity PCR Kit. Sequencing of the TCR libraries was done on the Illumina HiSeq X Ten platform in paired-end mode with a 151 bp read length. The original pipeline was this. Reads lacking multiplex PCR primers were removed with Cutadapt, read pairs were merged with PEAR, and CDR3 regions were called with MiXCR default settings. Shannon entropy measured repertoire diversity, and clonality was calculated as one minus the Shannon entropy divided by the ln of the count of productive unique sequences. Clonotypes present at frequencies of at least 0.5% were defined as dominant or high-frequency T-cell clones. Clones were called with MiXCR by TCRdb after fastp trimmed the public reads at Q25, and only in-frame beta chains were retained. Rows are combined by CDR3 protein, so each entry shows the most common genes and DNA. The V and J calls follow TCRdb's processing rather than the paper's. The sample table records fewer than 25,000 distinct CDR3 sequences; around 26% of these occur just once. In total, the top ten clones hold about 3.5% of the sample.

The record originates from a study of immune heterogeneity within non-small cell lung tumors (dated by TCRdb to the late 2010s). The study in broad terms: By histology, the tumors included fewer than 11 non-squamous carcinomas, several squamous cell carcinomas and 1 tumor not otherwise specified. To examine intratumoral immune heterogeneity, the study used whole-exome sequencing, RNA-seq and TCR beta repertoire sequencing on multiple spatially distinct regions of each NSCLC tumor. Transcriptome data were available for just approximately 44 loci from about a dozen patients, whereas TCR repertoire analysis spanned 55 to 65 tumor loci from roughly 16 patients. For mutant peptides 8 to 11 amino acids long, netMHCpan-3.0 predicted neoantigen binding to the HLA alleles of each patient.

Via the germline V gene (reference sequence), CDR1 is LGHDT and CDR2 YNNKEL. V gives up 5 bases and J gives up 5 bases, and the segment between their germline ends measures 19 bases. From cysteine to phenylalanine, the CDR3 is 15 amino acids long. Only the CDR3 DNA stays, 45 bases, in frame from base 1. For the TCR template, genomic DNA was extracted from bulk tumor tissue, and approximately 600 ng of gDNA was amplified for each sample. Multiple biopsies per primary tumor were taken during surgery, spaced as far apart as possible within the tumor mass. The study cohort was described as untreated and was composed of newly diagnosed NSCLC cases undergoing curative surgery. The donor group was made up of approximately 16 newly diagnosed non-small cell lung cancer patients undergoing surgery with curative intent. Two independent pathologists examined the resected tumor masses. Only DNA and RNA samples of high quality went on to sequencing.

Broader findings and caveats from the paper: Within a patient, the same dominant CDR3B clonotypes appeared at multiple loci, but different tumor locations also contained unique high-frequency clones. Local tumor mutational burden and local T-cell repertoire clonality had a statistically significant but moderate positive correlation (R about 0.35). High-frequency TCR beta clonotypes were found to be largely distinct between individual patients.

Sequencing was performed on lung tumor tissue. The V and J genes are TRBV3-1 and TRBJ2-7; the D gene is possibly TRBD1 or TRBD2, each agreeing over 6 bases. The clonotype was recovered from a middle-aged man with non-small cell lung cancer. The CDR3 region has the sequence CASSMRGGSGNEQYF. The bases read TGTGCCAGCAGCATGCGAGGGGGGTCGGGCAACGAGCAGTACTTC.